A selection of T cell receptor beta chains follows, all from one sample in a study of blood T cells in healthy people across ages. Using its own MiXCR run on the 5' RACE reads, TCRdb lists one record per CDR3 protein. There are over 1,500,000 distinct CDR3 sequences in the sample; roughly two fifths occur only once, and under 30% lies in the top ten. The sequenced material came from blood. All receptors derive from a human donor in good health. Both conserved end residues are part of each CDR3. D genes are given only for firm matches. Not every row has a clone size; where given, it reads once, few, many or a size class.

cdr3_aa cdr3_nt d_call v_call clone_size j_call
CASSLRPGVVYGYTF TGTGCCAGCAGTCTACGTCCGGGCGTTGTTTATGGCTACACCTTC NA TRBV6-5 few TRBJ1-2
CASSSRADFASYEQYF TGTGCCAGCAGCTCACGTGCCGACTTTGCCTCCTACGAGCAGTACTTC NA TRBV7-6 few TRBJ2-7
CASSLARDRVYDGYTF TGCGCCAGCAGCTTGGCTAGGGACAGGGTGTACGATGGCTACACCTTC TRBD1 TRBV5-1 NA TRBJ1-2
CSARVRGRDGYTF TGCAGTGCTAGAGTAAGGGGGCGGGATGGCTACACCTTC TRBD1 TRBV20-1 NA TRBJ1-2
CSARLAGSETQYF TGCAGTGCTAGATTAGCGGGTAGTGAGACCCAGTACTTC TRBD2 TRBV20-1 many TRBJ2-5
CSVRDGYNEQFF TGCAGCGTTCGCGACGGTTACAATGAGCAGTTCTTC NA TRBV29-1 NA TRBJ2-1
CSSRASGTGTDTQYF TGCAGTTCAAGAGCTAGCGGGACCGGCACAGATACGCAGTATTTT TRBD2 TRBV20-1 NA TRBJ2-3
CASSILRGGGVGEQYF TGTGCCAGCAGCATCCTTCGTGGAGGGGGCGTGGGCGAGCAGTACTTC NA TRBV7-9 NA TRBJ2-7
CASTLVGNQPQHF TGTGCCAGCACTTTGGTCGGCAATCAGCCCCAGCATTTT NA TRBV6-6 NA TRBJ1-5
CASSLGPTSGGAAKNIQYF TGTGCCAGCAGCTTAGGCCCAACTAGCGGGGGTGCGGCCAAAAACATTCAGTACTTC TRBD2 TRBV7-2 few TRBJ2-4
CASSVAGPYNEQFF TGTGCCAGCAGCGTAGCGGGGCCCTACAATGAGCAGTTCTTC NA TRBV9 few TRBJ2-1
CASSYRPGTGKYGYTF TGTGCCAGCAGTTACCGCCCCGGGACAGGGAAGTATGGCTACACCTTC TRBD1 TRBV6-2/TRBV6-3 few TRBJ1-2
CASSLGALTSGANVLTF TGTGCCAGCAGCTTAGGGGCGTTGACTTCTGGGGCCAACGTCCTGACTTTC NA TRBV7-2 NA TRBJ2-6
CAISVGGPQETQYF TGTGCCATCAGTGTCGGGGGGCCCCAAGAGACCCAGTACTTC NA TRBV10-3 few TRBJ2-5
CSANMGLAGAPSYEQYF TGCAGTGCAAATATGGGACTAGCGGGAGCTCCCTCCTACGAGCAGTACTTC TRBD2 TRBV20-1 NA TRBJ2-7
CSASLSSGGTTDTQYF TGCAGTGCTAGTTTATCTAGCGGGGGTACCACAGATACGCAGTATTTT TRBD2 TRBV20-1 NA TRBJ2-3